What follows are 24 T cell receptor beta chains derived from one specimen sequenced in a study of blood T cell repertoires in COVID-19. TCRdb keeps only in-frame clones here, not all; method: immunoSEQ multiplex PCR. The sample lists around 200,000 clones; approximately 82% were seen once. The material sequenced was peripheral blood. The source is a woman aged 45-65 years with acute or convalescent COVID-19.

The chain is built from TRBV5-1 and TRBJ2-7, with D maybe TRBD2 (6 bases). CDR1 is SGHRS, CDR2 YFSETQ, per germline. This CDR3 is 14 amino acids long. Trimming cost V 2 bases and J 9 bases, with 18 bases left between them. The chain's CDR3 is CASSFGVADPRQYF. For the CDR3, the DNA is TGCGCCAGCAGCTTCGGGGTAGCGGATCCCCGGCAGTACTTC.

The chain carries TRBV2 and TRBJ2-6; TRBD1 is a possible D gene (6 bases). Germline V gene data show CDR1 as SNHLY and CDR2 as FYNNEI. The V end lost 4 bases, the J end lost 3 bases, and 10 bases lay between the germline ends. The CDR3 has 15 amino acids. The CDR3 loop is CASSGTGIGANVLTF. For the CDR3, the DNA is TGTGCCAGCAGTGGAACAGGGATTGGGGCCAACGTCCTGACTTTC.

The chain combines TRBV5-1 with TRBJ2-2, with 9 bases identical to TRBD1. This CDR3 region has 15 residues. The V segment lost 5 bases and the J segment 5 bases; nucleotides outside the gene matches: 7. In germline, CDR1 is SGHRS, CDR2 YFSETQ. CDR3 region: CASSAGTGSTGELFF. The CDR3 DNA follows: TGCGCCAGCAGTGCCGGGACAGGGAGTACCGGGGAGCTGTTTTTT.

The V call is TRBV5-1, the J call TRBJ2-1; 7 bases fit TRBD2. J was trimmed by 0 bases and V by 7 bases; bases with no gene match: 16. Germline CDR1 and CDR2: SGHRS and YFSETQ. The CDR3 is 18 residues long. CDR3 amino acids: CASERGGSGGSSYNEQFF. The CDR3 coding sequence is TGCGCCAGCGAAAGGGGCGGGAGTGGAGGTAGCTCCTACAATGAGCAGTTCTTC.

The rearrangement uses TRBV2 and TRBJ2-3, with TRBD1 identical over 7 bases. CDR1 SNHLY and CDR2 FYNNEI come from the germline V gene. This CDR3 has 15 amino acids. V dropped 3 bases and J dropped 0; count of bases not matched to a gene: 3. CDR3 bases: TGTGCCAGCAGTGACAGGGGGTCAAGCACAGATACGCAGTATTTT. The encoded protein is CASSDRGSSTDTQYF.

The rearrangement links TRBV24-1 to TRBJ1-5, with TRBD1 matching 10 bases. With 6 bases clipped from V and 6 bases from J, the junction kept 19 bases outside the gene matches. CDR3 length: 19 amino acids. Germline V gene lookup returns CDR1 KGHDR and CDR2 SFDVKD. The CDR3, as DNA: TGTGCCACCAGTTCGTATCTTAGACAGGGGGCGTCCGGATCTCAGCCCCAGCATTTT. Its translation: CATSSYLRQGASGSQPQHF.

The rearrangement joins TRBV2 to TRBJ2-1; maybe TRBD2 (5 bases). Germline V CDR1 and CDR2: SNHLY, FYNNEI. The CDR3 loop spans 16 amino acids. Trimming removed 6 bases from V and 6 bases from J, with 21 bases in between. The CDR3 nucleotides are TGTGCCAGCAGGGAGGCTAGCTTCACAAGGAGCAATGAGCAGTTCTTC. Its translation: CASREASFTRSNEQFF.

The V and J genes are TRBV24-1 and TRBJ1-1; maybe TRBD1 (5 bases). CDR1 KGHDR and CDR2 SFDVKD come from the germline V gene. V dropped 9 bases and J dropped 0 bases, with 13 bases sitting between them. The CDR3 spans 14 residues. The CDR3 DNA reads TGTGCCACCGTTGACAGCAAGATGAACACTGAAGCTTTCTTT. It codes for CATVDSKMNTEAFF.

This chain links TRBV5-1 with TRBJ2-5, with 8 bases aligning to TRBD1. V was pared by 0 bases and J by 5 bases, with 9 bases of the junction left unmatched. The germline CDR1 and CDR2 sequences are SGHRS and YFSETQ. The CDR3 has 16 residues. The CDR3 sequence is CASSLAAGGSHETQYF. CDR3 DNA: TGCGCCAGCAGCTTGGCGGCAGGGGGCTCCCACGAGACCCAGTACTTC. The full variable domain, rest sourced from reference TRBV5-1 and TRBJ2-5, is KAGVTQTPRYLIKTRGQQVTLSCSPISGHRSVSWYQQTPGQGLQFLFEYFSETQRNKGNFPGRFSGRQFSNSRSEMNVSTLELGDSALYLCASSLAAGGSHETQYFGPGTRLLVL.

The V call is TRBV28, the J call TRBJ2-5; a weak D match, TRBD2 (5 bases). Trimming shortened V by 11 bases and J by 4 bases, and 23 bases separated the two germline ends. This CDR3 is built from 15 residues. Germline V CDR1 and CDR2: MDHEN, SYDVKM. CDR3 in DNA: TGTGCCGTAAACGAAGGTGGGAGATCTAGAGAGACCCAGTACTTC. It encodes CAVNEGGRSRETQYF.

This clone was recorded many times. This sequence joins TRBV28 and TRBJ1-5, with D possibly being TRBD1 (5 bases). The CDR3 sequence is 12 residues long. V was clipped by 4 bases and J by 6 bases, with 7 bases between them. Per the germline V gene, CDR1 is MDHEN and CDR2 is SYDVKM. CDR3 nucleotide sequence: TGTGCCAGCAGTTGGGGACTTCAGCCCCAGCATTTT. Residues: CASSWGLQPQHF.

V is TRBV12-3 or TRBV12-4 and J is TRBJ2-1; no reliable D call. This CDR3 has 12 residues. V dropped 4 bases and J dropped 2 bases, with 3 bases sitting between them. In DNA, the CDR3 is TGTGCCAGCAGTTCCACCTACAATGAGCAGTTCTTC. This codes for CASSSTYNEQFF.

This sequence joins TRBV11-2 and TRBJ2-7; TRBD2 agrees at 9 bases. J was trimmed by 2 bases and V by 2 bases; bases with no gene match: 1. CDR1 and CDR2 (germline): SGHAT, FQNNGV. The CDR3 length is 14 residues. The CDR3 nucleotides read TGTGCCAGCAGCTTAATAGCGGGAGCCTACGAGCAGTACTTC. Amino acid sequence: CASSLIAGAYEQYF.

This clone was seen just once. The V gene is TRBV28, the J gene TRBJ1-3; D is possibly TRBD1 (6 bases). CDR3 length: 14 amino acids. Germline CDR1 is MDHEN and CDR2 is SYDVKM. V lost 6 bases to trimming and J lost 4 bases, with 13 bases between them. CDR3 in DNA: TGTGCCAGCAGCCATGGGGGCGAAGGAAACACCATATATTTT. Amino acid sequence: CASSHGGEGNTIYF.

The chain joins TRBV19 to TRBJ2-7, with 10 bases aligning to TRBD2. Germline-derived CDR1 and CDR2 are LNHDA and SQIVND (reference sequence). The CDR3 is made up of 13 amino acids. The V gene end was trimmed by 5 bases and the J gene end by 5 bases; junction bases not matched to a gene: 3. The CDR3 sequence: CASSLAGDHEQYF. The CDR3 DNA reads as TGTGCCAGTAGTCTAGCGGGAGACCACGAGCAGTACTTC.

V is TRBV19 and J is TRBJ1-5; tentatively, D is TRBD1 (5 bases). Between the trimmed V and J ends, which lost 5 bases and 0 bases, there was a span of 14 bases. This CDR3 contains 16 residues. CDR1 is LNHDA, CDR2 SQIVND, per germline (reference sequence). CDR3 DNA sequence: TGTGCCAGTAGTCTCCGACAGACTTCTAGCAATCAGCCCCAGCATTTT. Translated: CASSLRQTSSNQPQHF. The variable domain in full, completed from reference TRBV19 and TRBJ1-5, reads DGGITQSPKYLFRKEGQNVTLSCEQNLNHDAMYWYRQDPGQGLRLIYYSQIVNDFQKGDIAEGYSVSREKKESFPLTVTSAQKNPTAFYLCASSLRQTSSNQPQHFGDGTRLSIL.

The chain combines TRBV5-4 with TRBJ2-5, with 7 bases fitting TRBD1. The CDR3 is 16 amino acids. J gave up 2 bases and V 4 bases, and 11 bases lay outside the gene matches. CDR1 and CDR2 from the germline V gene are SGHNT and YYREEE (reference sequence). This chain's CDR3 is CASSMEPGQPQETQYF. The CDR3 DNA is TGTGCCAGCAGCATGGAACCGGGACAGCCGCAAGAGACCCAGTACTTC.

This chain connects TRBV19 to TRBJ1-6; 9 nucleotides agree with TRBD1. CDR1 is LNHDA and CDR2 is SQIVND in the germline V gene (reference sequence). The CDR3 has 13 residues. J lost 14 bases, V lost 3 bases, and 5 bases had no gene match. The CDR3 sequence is CASSIRQGESLHF. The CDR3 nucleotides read TGTGCCAGTAGTATTCGACAGGGGGAATCCCTCCACTTT. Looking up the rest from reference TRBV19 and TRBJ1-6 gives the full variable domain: DGGITQSPKYLFRKEGQNVTLSCEQNLNHDAMYWYRQDPGQGLRLIYYSQIVNDFQKGDIAEGYSVSREKKESFPLTVTSAQKNPTAFYLCASSIRQGESLHFGNGTRLTVT.

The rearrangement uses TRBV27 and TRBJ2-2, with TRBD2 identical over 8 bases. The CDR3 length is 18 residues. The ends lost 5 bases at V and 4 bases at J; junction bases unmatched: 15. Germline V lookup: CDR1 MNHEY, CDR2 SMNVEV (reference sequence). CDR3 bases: TGTGCCAGCAGTCTTCCCGGGACTAGGGGTGGGGGCACCGGGGAGCTGTTTTTT. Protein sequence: CASSLPGTRGGGTGELFF.

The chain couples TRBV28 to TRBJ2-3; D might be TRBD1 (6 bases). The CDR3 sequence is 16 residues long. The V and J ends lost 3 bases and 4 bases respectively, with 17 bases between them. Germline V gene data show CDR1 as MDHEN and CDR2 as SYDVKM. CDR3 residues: CASSFLHSQGPDTQYF. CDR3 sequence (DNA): TGTGCCAGCAGTTTTCTTCATTCGCAGGGGCCAGATACGCAGTATTTT.

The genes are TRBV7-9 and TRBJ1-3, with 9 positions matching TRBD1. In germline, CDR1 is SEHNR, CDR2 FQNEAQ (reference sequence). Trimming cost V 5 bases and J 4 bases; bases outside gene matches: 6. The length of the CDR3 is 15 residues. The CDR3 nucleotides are TGTGCCAGCAGCCCGGCGGGACAGGGCGGAAACACCATATATTTT. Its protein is CASSPAGQGGNTIYF.

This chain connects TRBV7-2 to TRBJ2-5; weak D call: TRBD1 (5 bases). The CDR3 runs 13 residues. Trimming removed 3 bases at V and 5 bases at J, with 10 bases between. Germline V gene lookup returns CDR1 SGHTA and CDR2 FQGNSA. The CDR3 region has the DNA TGTGCCAGCAGCTTCAGGGTGGGGGAGACCCAGTACTTC. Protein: CASSFRVGETQYF.

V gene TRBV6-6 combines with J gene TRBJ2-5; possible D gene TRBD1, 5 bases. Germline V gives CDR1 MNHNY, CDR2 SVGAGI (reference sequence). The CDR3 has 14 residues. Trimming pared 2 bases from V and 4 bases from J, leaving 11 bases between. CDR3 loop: CASSYVRGRETQYF. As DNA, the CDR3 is TGTGCCAGCAGTTACGTAAGGGGAAGAGAGACCCAGTACTTC.

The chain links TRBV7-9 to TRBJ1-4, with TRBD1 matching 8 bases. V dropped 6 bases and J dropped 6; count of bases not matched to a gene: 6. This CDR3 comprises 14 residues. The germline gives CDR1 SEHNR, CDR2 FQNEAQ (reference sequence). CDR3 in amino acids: CASSYQGADEKLFF. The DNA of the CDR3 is TGTGCCAGCAGTTACCAGGGGGCAGATGAAAAACTGTTTTTT.